This TCR beta chain was captured in a study of blood T cell repertoires in COVID-19. Measured with immunoSEQ multiplex PCR; TCRdb has only the in-frame clones, and not every one. The data hold around 370,000 clones, with 85% to 90% observed a single time. Turning to this clone: Other DNA sequences in this specimen translate into the identical CDR3.

CDR1 is KGHDR and CDR2 is SFDVKD in the germline V gene. V was pared by 4 bases and J by 1 base, with 11 bases between. This CDR3 region has 15 residues. Sequenced: peripheral blood. The source is a woman in her forties or fifties with COVID-19, enrolled during active disease. The J gene is TRBJ2-3, the V gene TRBV24-1; a weak D match, TRBD1 (5 bases). CDR3: CATSDPGQGTDTQYF. DNA of the CDR3: TGTGCCACCAGTGACCCCGGACAAGGCACAGATACGCAGTATTTT.